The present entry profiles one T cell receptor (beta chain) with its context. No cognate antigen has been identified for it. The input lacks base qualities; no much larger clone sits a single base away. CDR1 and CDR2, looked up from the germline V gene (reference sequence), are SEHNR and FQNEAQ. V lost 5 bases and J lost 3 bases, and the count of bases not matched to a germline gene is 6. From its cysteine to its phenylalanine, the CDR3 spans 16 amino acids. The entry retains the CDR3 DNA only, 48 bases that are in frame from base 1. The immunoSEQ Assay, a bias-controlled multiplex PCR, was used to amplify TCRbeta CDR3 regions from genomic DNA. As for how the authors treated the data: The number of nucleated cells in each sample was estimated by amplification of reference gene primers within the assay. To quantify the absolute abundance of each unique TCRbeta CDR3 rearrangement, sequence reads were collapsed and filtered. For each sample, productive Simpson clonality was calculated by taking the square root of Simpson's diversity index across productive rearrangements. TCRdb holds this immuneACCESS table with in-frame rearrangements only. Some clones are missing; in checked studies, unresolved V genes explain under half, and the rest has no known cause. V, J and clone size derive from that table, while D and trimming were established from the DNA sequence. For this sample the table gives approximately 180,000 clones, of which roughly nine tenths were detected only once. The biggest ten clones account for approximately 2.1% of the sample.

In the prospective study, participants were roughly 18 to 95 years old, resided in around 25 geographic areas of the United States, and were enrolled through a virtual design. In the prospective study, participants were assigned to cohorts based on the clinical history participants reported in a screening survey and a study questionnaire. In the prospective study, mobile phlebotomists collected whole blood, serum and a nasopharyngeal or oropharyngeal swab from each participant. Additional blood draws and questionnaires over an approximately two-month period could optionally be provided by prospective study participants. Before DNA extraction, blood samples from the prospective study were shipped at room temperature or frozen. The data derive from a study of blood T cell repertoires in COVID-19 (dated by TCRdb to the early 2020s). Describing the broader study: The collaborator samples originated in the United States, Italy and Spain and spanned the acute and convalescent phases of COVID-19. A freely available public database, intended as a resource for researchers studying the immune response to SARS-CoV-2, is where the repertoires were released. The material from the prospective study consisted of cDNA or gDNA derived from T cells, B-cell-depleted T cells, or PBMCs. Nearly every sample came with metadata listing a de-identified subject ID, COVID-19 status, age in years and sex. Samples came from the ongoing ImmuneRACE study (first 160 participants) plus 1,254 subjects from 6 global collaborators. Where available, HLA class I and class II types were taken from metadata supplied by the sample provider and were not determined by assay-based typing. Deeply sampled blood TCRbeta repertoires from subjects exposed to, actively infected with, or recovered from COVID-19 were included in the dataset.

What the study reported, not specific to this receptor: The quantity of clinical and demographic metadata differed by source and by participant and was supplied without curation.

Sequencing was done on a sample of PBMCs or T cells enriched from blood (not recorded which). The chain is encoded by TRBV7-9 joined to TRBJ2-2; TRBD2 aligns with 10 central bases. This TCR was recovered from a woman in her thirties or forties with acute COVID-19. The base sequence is TGTGCCAGCAGCCCTCCTAGCGGGAGCCACACCGGGGAGCTGTTTTTT. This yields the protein CASSPPSGSHTGELFF.